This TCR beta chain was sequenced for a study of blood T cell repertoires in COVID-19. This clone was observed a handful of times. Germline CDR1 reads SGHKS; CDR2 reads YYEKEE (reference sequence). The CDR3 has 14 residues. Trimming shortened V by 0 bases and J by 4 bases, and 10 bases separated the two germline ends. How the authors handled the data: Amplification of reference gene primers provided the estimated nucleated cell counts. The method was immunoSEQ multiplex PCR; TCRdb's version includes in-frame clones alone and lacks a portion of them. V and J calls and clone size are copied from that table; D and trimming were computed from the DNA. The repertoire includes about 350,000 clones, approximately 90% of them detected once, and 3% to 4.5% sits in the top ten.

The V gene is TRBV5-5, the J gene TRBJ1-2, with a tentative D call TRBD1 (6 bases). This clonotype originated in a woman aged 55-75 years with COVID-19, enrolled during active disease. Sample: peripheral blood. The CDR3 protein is CASSLEGGPYGYTF. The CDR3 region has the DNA TGTGCCAGCAGCTTGGAGGGGGGGCCCTATGGCTACACCTTC. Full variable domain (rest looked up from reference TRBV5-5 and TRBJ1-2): DAGVTQSPTHLIKTRGQQVTLRCSPISGHKSVSWYQQVLGQGPQFIFQYYEKEERGRGNFPDRFSARQFPNYSSELNVNALLLGDSALYLCASSLEGGPYGYTFGSGTRLTVV.